The 32 T cell receptor beta chains below come from one sample, sequenced in a study of monozygotic twins with inflammatory bowel disease. TCRdb re-called the 5' RACE reads and shows each CDR3 protein once, DNA omitted. The sample spans a few hundred thousand distinct CDR3 sequences; the ten largest clones claim just over 2.5%. What was sequenced was blood. The receptors stem from a human donor with ulcerative colitis or Crohn's disease, or a healthy co-twin of an affected twin (not recorded which).

J is TRBJ1-1 and V is TRBV7-2; absent DNA, TCRdb's TRBD1 call cannot be checked. Germline V gives CDR1 SGHTA, CDR2 FQGNSA. The length of the CDR3 is 14 residues. CDR3 in amino acids: CASSLGTAPAEAFF.

The chain recombines TRBV5-1 with TRBJ2-7; TCRdb's D gene call, TRBD1, goes unchecked for lack of DNA. This CDR3 contains 15 residues. CDR1 SGHRS and CDR2 YFSETQ come from the germline V gene. The CDR3 reads CASSFTGTGVWEQYF.

The chain uses TRBV4-3 and TRBJ2-7; there is no DNA to check the TCRdb D call of TRBD1. The CDR3 loop spans 15 amino acids. Per the germline V gene, CDR1 is LGHNA and CDR2 is YSLEER. CDR3 residues: CASSQEPGIYYEQYF.

The chain employs TRBV12-3 or TRBV12-4 and TRBJ2-7; TCRdb's D call of TRBD1 is untestable without DNA. This CDR3 region has 13 residues. The CDR3: CASRNRGGHEQYF.

The chain is built from TRBV4-3 and TRBJ1-2; TCRdb names TRBD1, which stays unverified in the absence of DNA. This CDR3 is built from 12 residues. CDR1 and CDR2 from the germline V gene are LGHNA and YSLEER. The CDR3 sequence is CASSTGNYGYTF.

The rearrangement joins TRBV30 to TRBJ1-6; as DNA is missing, the TRBD1 call by TCRdb cannot be tested. There are 14 residues in the CDR3. Germline-derived CDR1 and CDR2 are GTSNPN and SVGIG (reference sequence). The CDR3 spells CAWSSDRVGSPLHF.

The rearrangement links TRBV11-2 to TRBJ2-5; with no DNA, the TCRdb D assignment of TRBD2 cannot be verified. There are 13 residues in the CDR3. Germline CDR1 is SGHAT and CDR2 is FQNNGV. The CDR3 protein is CASSPTSPGTQYF.

The CDR3 sequence: CASSVGAGTGTDTQYF. V usage is TRBV9 and J usage is TRBJ2-3; checking the TCRdb D call of TRBD2 is not possible without DNA. This CDR3 contains 16 residues. Germline values: CDR1 SGDLS, CDR2 YYNGEE. The whole variable domain, filled in from reference TRBV9 and TRBJ2-3, reads DSGVTQTPKHLITATGQRVTLRCSPRSGDLSVYWYQQSLDQGLQFLIQYYNGEERAKGNILERFSAQQFPDLHSELNLSSLELGDSALYFCASSVGAGTGTDTQYFGPGTRLTVL.

The rearrangement links TRBV20-1 to TRBJ1-5; TCRdb designates TRBD1, a call that cannot be tested without DNA. The CDR3 spans 14 residues. CDR1 is DFQATT and CDR2 is SNEGSKA in the germline V gene (reference sequence). The chain's CDR3 is CSASRQGFNQPQHF.

The rearrangement uses TRBV4-1 and TRBJ2-2; TCRdb reports TRBD1, a call that lacks DNA to check it against. CDR1 is MGHRA, CDR2 YSYEKL, per germline. This CDR3 region has 15 residues. CDR3 protein: CASSERQGATGELFF.

The gene calls are TRBV9 and TRBJ2-2; TCRdb's D call, TRBD1, is unchecked because there is no DNA. Looked up from germline, CDR1 is SGDLS and CDR2 is YYNGEE. The CDR3 is 17 amino acids. Here the CDR3 reads CASSVVPGTGGAGELFF.

The chain employs TRBV3-1 and TRBJ2-7. This CDR3 contains 15 residues. Germline CDR1 is LGHDT and CDR2 is YNNKEL (reference sequence). The CDR3 is CASSPVTGYTYEQYF.

The chain links TRBV15 to TRBJ1-3. This CDR3 is built from 16 residues. Germline CDR1 LNHNV, CDR2 YYDKDF (reference sequence). This CDR3 reads CATSNPGGPSGNTIYF. The whole variable domain, remainder taken from reference TRBV15 and TRBJ1-3, is DAMVIQNPRYQVTQFGKPVTLSCSQTLNHNVMYWYQQKSSQAPKLLFHYYDKDFNNEADTPDNFQSRRPNTSFCFLDIRSPGLGDTAMYLCATSNPGGPSGNTIYFGEGSWLTVV.

J is TRBJ2-6 and V is TRBV20-1; TCRdb names TRBD1, which stays unverified in the absence of DNA. There are 17 residues in the CDR3. Germline V gene data show CDR1 as DFQATT and CDR2 as SNEGSKA (reference sequence). The CDR3 spells CSARKVSSPSGANVLTF.

The V gene is TRBV7-2, the J gene TRBJ2-1; TCRdb indicates TRBD1, and absent DNA this call remains unverified. This CDR3 contains 21 residues. Germline assignment: CDR1 SGHTA and CDR2 FQGNSA. CDR3 amino acids: CASSPRPLARQSGHSYNEQFF.

The chain employs TRBV5-4 and TRBJ1-2; the TRBD1 assignment by TCRdb is unverifiable without DNA. Germline assignment: CDR1 SGHNT and CDR2 YYREEE (reference sequence). CDR3 length: 14 residues. The CDR3: CASSFETADYGYTF. Supplemented by reference TRBV5-4 and TRBJ1-2, the full variable domain reads ETGVTQSPTHLIKTRGQQVTLRCSSQSGHNTVSWYQQALGQGPQFIFQYYREEENGRGNFPPRFSGLQFPNYSSELNVNALELDDSALYLCASSFETADYGYTFGSGTRLTVV.

This chain links TRBV11-3 with TRBJ2-4; TCRdb names TRBD1, which stays unverified in the absence of DNA. This CDR3 spans 13 amino acids. From germline, CDR1 is SGHNT and CDR2 YENEEA. The CDR3 sequence is CASSSSYRDIQYF.

The V call is TRBV4-3, the J call TRBJ2-1. CDR3 size: 17 residues. The germline V gene encodes CDR1 LGHNA and CDR2 YSLEER. The CDR3 protein is CASSQEVAGSSYNEQFF.

This sequence joins TRBV5-5 and TRBJ2-7. Per germline, CDR1 SGHKS and CDR2 YYEKEE (reference sequence). The CDR3 sequence is 14 residues long. The CDR3: CASSLLRGYYEQYF.

The chain uses TRBV2 and TRBJ1-1; lacking DNA, the TRBD1 call made by TCRdb goes unchecked. Per germline, CDR1 SNHLY and CDR2 FYNNEI. This CDR3 contains 12 residues. The CDR3: CASRGDPTEAFF. Looking up the rest from reference TRBV2 and TRBJ1-1 gives the full variable domain: EPEVTQTPSHQVTQMGQEVILRCVPISNHLYFYWYRQILGQKVEFLVSFYNNEISEKSEIFDDQFSVERPDGSNFTLKIRSTKLEDSAMYFCASRGDPTEAFFGQGTRLTVV.

The V call is TRBV7-9, the J call TRBJ2-3; checking the TCRdb D call of TRBD1 is not possible without DNA. The CDR3 runs to 13 residues. Per the germline V gene, CDR1 is SEHNR and CDR2 is FQNEAQ (reference sequence). CDR3 protein: CASSLSDRDTQYF.

This chain joins TRBV6-5 and TRBJ2-2; no DNA is available, so the TRBD2 call from TCRdb remains unchecked. CDR3 length: 15 residues. Looked up from germline, CDR1 is MNHEY and CDR2 is SVGAGI. The CDR3 spells CASSFGSYGAGELFF.

The chain is built from TRBV6-5 and TRBJ2-1. There are 12 residues in the CDR3. The germline CDR1 and CDR2 sequences are MNHEY and SVGAGI. The CDR3 loop is CASQQFYNEQFF.

The V and J genes are TRBV5-1 and TRBJ2-5; the TRBD1 assignment by TCRdb is unverifiable without DNA. CDR3 length: 16 residues. Germline CDR1 SGHRS, CDR2 YFSETQ. Here the CDR3 reads CASSLPGQGGRETQYF.

The chain employs TRBV5-1 and TRBJ2-7; there is no DNA to check the TCRdb D call of TRBD1. This CDR3 contains 16 residues. Germline values: CDR1 SGHRS, CDR2 YFSETQ. The chain's CDR3 is CASSLGQGLSSYEQYF.

The chain uses TRBV5-1 and TRBJ1-6; the D call of TRBD1 rests on TCRdb alone, since no DNA is present to check it. This CDR3 spans 15 amino acids. Looked up from germline, CDR1 is SGHRS and CDR2 is YFSETQ. The CDR3 protein is CASSLEGRVDSPLHF. The variable domain in full, with the rest retrieved from reference TRBV5-1 and TRBJ1-6, is KAGVTQTPRYLIKTRGQQVTLSCSPISGHRSVSWYQQTPGQGLQFLFEYFSETQRNKGNFPGRFSGRQFSNSRSEMNVSTLELGDSALYLCASSLEGRVDSPLHFGNGTRLTVT.

The chain recombines TRBV29-1 with TRBJ2-1; TCRdb calls TRBD2, which cannot be checked without DNA. Per germline, CDR1 SQVTM and CDR2 ANQGSEA. The CDR3 is 15 amino acids. The CDR3 spells CSVDLAGGKYNEQFF.

The CDR3 here is CASRDSYNSPLHF. The chain couples TRBV4-3 to TRBJ1-6; the TRBD1 assignment by TCRdb is unverifiable without DNA. Looked up from germline, CDR1 is LGHNA and CDR2 is YSLEER. The CDR3 is 13 amino acids.

The chain carries TRBV21-1 and TRBJ1-4; TCRdb reports TRBD1, a call that lacks DNA to check it against. TRBV21-1 is a pseudogene segment. The CDR3 spans 15 residues. CDR3 loop: CASSKGTASNEKLFF.

J is TRBJ2-7 and V is TRBV2; TCRdb calls TRBD2, which cannot be checked without DNA. Per the germline V gene, CDR1 is SNHLY and CDR2 is FYNNEI. The CDR3 loop spans 13 amino acids. This CDR3 reads CAGERGETYEQYF.

The chain recombines TRBV5-1 with TRBJ1-2; TCRdb's D call of TRBD1 is untestable without DNA. The CDR3 contains 13 residues. Germline CDR1 is SGHRS and CDR2 is YFSETQ. CDR3: CASSQANRHGYTF.

This chain connects TRBV7-3 to TRBJ2-1; TCRdb returns TRBD1, unconfirmable since there is no DNA. This CDR3 region has 15 residues. Germline lookup yields CDR1 SGHTA and CDR2 FQGTGA. The CDR3 region is CASSFAGETYNEQFF. Complete variable domain (other parts from reference TRBV7-3 and TRBJ2-1): GAGVSQTPSNKVTEKGKYVELRCDPISGHTALYWYRQSLGQGPEFLIYFQGTGAADDSGLPNDRFFAVRPEGSVSTLKIQRTERGDSAVYLCASSFAGETYNEQFFGPGTRLTVL.